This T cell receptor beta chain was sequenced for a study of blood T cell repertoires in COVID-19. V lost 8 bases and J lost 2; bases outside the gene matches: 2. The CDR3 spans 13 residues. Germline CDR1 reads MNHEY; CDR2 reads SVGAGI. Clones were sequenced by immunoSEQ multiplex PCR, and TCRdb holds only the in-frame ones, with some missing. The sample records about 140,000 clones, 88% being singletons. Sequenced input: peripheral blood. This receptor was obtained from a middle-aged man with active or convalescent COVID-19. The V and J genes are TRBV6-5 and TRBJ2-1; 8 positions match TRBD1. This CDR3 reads CASGQGPYNEQFF. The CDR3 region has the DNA TGTGCCAGCGGACAGGGTCCCTACAATGAGCAGTTCTTC.